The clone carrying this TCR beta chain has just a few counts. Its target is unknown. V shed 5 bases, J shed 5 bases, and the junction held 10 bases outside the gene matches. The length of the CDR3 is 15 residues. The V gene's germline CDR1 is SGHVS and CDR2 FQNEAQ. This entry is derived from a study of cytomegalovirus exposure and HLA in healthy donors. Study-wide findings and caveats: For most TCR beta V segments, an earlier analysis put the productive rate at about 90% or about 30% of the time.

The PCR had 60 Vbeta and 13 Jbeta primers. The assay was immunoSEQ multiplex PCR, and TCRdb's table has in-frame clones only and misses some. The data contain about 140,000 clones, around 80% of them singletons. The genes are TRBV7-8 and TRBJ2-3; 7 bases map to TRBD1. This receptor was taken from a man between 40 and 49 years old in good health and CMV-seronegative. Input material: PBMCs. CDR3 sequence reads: CASSPQGQMGDTQYF. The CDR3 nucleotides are TGTGCCAGCAGCCCCCAGGGACAGATGGGAGATACGCAGTATTTT.